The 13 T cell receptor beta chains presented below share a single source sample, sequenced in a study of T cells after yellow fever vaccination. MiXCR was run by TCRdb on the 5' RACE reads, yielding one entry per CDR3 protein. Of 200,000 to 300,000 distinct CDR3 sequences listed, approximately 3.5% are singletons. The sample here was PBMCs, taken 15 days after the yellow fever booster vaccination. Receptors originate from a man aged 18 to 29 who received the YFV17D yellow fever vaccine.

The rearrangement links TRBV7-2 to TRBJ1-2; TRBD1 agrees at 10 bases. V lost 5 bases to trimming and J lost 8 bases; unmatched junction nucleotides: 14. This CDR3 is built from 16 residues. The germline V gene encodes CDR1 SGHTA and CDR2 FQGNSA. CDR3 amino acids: CASSIFRDRGTGGYTF. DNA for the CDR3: TGTGCCAGCAGCATTTTCAGGGACAGGGGTACGGGCGGCTACACCTTC. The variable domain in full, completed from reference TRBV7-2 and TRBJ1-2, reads GAGVSQSPSNKVTEKGKDVELRCDPISGHTALYWYRQSLGQGLEFLIYFQGNSAPDKSGLPSDRFSAERTGGSVSTLTIQRTQQEDSAVYLCASSIFRDRGTGGYTFGSGTRLTVV.

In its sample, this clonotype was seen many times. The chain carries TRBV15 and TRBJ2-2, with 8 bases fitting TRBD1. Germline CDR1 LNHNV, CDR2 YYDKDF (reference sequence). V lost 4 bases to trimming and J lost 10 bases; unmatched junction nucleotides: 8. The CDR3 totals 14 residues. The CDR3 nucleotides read TGTGCCACCAGCACGGGACAGGCGTGGATGGAGCTGTTTTTT. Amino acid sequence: CATSTGQAWMELFF. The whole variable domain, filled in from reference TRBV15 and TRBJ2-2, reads DAMVIQNPRYQVTQFGKPVTLSCSQTLNHNVMYWYQQKSSQAPKLLFHYYDKDFNNEADTPDNFQSRRPNTSFCFLDIRSPGLGDTAMYLCATSTGQAWMELFFGEGSRLTVL.

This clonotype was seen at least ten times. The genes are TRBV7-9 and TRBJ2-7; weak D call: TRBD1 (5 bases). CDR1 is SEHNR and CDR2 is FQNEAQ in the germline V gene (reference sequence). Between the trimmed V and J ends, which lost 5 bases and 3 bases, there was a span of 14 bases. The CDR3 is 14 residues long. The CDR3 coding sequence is TGTGCCAGCAGCCCCCGCCCAGGGTTCTACGAGCAGTACTTC. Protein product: CASSPRPGFYEQYF.

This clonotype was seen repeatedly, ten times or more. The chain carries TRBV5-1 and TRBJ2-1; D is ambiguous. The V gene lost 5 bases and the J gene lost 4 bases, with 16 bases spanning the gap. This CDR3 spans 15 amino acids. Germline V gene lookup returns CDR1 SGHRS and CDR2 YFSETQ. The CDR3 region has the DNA TGCGCCAGCAGTGTATCAAATTTCCTTTACAATGAGCAGTTCTTC. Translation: CASSVSNFLYNEQFF. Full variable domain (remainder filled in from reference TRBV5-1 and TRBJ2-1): KAGVTQTPRYLIKTRGQQVTLSCSPISGHRSVSWYQQTPGQGLQFLFEYFSETQRNKGNFPGRFSGRQFSNSRSEMNVSTLELGDSALYLCASSVSNFLYNEQFFGPGTRLTVL.

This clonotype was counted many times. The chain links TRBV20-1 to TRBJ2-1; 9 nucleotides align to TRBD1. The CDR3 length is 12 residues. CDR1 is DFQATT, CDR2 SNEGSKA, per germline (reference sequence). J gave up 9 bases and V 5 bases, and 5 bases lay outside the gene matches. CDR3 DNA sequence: TGCAGTGCTTCCGGGACAGGGACTGAGCAGTTCTTC. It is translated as CSASGTGTEQFF.

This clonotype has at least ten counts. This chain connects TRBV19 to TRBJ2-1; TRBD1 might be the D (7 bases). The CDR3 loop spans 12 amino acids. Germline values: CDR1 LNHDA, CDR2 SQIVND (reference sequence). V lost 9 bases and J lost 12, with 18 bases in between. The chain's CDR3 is CASSEQGGGQFF. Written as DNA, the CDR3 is TGTGCCAGCAGTGAGCAGGGGGGAGGGCAGTTCTTC.

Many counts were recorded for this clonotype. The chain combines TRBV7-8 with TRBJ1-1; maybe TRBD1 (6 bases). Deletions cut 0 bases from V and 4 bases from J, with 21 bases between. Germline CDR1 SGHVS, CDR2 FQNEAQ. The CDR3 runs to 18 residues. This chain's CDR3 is CASSLASKGGRGGTEAFF. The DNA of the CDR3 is TGTGCCAGCAGCTTAGCGAGTAAGGGGGGCAGGGGTGGCACTGAAGCTTTCTTT.

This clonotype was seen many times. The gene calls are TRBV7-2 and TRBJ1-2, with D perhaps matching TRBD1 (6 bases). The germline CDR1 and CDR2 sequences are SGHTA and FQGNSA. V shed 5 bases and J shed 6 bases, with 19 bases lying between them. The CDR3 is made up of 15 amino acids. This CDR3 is CASSQHRGPGDGYTF. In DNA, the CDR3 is TGTGCCAGCAGCCAACACAGAGGGCCAGGGGATGGCTACACCTTC.

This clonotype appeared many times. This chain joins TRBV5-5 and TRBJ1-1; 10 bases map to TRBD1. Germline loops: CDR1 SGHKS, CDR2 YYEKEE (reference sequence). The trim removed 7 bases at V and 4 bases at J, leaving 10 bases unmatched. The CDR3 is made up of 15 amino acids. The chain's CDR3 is CASSHLRDRGTEAFF. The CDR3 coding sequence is TGTGCCAGCTCCCATCTCCGGGACAGGGGCACTGAAGCTTTCTTT.

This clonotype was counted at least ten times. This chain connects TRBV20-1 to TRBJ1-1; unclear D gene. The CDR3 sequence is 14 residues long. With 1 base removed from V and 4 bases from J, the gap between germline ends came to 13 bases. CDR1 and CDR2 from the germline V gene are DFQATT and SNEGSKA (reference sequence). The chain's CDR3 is CSARVLQSTTEAFF. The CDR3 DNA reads TGCAGTGCTAGAGTTTTACAGTCAACCACTGAAGCTTTCTTT.

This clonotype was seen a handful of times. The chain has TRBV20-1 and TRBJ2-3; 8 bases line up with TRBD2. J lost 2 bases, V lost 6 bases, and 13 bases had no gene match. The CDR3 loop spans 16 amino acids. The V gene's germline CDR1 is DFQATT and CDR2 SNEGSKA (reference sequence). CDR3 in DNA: TGCAGTGCAAGACCGGGGGGGGGCCCGCTCACAGATACGCAGTATTTT. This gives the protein CSARPGGGPLTDTQYF.

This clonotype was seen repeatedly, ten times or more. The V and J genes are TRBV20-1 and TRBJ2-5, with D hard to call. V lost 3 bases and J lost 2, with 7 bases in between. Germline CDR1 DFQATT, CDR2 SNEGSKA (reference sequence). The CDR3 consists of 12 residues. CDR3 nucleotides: TGCAGTGCTAGCTTAGGGCAAGAGACCCAGTACTTC. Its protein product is CSASLGQETQYF.

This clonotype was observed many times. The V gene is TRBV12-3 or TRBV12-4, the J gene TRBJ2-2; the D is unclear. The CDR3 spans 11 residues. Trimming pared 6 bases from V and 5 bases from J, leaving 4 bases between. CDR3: CASRSTGELFF. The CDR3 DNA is TGTGCCAGCAGGTCTACCGGGGAGCTGTTTTTT.